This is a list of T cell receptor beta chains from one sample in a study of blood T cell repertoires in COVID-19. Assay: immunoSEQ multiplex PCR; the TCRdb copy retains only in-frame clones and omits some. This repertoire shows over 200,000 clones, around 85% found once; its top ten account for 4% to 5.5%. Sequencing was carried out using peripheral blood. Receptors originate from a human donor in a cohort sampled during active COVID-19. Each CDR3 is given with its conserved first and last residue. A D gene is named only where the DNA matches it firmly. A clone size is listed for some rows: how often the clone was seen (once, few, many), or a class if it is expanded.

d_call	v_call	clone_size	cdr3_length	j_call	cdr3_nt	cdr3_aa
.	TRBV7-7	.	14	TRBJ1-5	TGTGCCAGCAGGCCAAACAGGGAGAATCAGCCCCAGCATTTT	CASRPNRENQPQHF
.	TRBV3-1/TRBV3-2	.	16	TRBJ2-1	TGTGCCAGCAGCCTGCAGACTCCGGGACTGTACAATGAGCAGTTCTTC	CASSLQTPGLYNEQFF
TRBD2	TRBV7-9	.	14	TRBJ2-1	TGTGCCAGCAGCCCCAGGACTAGCGCCAATGAGCAGTTCTTC	CASSPRTSANEQFF
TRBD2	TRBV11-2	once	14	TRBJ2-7	TGTGCCAGCAGCTTCGGGACTATCTCCTACGAGCAGTACTTC	CASSFGTISYEQYF
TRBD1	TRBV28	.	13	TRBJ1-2	TGTGCCAGCGGTCCGACAGGGAACTATGGCTACACCTTC	CASGPTGNYGYTF
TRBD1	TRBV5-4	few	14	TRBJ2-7	TGTGCCAGCAGCCCGGGACAGCTCACCTACGAGCAGTACTTC	CASSPGQLTYEQYF
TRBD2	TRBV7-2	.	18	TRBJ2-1	TGTGCCAGCAGTTTCCCGTCTAGCGGGAGTTCCCCCTACAATGAGCAGTTCTTC	CASSFPSSGSSPYNEQFF
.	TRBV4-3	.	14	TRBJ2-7	TGCGCCAGCAGCCACGTGACAGGTTCCTACGAGCAGTACTTC	CASSHVTGSYEQYF
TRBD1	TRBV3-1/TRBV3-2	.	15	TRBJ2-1	TGTGCCAGCAGCAAGGCCGGGACAGGGAACAATGAGCAGTTCTTC	CASSKAGTGNNEQFF
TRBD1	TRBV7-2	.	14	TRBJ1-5	TGTGCCAGCAGCTTGGACAGGGGAAATCAGCCCCAGCATTTT	CASSLDRGNQPQHF
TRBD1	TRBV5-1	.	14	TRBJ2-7	TGCGCCAGCAGCTTGGTACAGGGGGGATACGAGCAGTACTTC	CASSLVQGGYEQYF
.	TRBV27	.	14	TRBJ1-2	TGTGCCAGCAGTTCCTCGACAGTTTTGAAAGGCTACACCTTC	CASSSSTVLKGYTF
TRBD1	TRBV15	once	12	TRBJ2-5	TGTGCCACCAGCAGGGGGGACAGACGTAACTACTTC	CATSRGDRRNYF
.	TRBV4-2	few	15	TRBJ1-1	TGTGCCAGCAGCCAAGATCTGGCGGCGAACACTGAAGCTTTCTTT	CASSQDLAANTEAFF
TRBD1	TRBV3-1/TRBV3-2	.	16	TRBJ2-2	TGTGCCAGCAGCCATTGGGCAGGGGGAAACACCGGGGAGCTGTTTTTT	CASSHWAGGNTGELFF
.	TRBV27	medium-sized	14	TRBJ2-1	TGTGCCAGCAGTTCCAGGTCAGGGGCGGATGAGCAGTTCTTC	CASSSRSGADEQFF
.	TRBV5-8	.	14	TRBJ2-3	TGTGCCAGCAGCCTCAGTGGGAGAGGAGATACGCAGTATTTT	CASSLSGRGDTQYF
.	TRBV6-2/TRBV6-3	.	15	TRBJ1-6	TGTGCCAGCAGTTACTTCGGCAGGGGAAATTCACCCCTCCACTTT	CASSYFGRGNSPLHF
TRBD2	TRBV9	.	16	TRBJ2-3	TGTGCCAGCAGCCCCTATAGCGGGGGAAGTGCAGATACGCAGTATTTT	CASSPYSGGSADTQYF
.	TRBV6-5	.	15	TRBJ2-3	TGTGCCAGCACCTTAGGGGTCCCGGGCGCAGATACGCAGTATTTT	CASTLGVPGADTQYF
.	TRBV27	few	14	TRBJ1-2	TGTGCCAGCAGTTCCTCGAGGAACGTCTTTGGCTACACCTTC	CASSSSRNVFGYTF
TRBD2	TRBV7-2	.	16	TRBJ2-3	TGTGCCAGCAGCTTAGTCGGGGGAGGGAGCACAGATACGCAGTATTTT	CASSLVGGGSTDTQYF
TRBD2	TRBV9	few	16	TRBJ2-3	TGTGCCAGCAGCGTTCCTGTTAGCGGGGTCACAGATACGCAGTATTTT	CASSVPVSGVTDTQYF
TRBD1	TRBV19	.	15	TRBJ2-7	TGTGCCAGTAGTACCCTCCCCGGGACAGTCCACGAGCAGTACTTC	CASSTLPGTVHEQYF
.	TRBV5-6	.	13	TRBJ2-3	TGTGCCAGCAGCTTGGGGCCCGAAGATACGCAGTATTTT	CASSLGPEDTQYF
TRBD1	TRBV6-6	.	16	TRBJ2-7	TGTGCCAGCAGTTACGGATCGAGACAGGGTCGGTACGAGCAGTACTTC	CASSYGSRQGRYEQYF
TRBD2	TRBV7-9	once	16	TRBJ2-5	TGTGCCAGCAGCCCTGGACTAGCGGGAGATAAGGAGACCCAGTACTTC	CASSPGLAGDKETQYF
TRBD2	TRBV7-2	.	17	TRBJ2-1	TGTGCCAGCAGCCTACCAGGACTAGCGGGAGGGAGGGCTGAGCAGTTCTTC	CASSLPGLAGGRAEQFF
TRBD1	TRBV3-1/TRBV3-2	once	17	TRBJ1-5	TGTGCCAGCAGCCAAGATTTCCGGGGACAGGTATATCAGCCCCAGCATTTT	CASSQDFRGQVYQPQHF